A selection of T cell receptor beta chains follows, all from one sample in a study of spatial heterogeneity in lung cancer. TCRdb passed the 5' RACE reads through MiXCR, listing each CDR3 protein once. The sample gives 6,600 or so distinct CDR3 sequences, around a tenth of which show up once; roughly a tenth is in the top ten. The sequencing used lung tumor tissue, collected at surgery. The receptors stem from a female donor with early-stage non-small cell lung cancer. CDR3s include the opening cysteine and the closing phenylalanine or tryptophan.

V,J,length,CDR3
TRBV25-1,TRBJ1-2,15,CASSEYEETHYGYTF
TRBV5-4,TRBJ1-6,15,CASSRTGILNSPLHF
TRBV5-1,TRBJ2-7,15,CASSLIQGHSYEQYF
TRBV6-5,TRBJ2-5,14,CASNLAGGQETQYF
TRBV11-3,TRBJ1-1,13,CASSLEQNTEAFF
TRBV7-9,TRBJ1-3,12,CASTLSLNTIYF
TRBV11-2,TRBJ2-2,14,CASSFWGSAGELFF
TRBV28,TRBJ1-1,12,CAILDRNTEAFF
TRBV6-1,TRBJ1-2,13,CASSVQVNYGYTF
TRBV7-9,TRBJ1-5,16,CAISYHLTGAGQPQHF
TRBV9,TRBJ1-1,14,CASSAGQPSDEAFF
TRBV5-5,TRBJ2-7,15,CASSLEWTGGYEQYF
TRBV6-5,TRBJ2-1,13,CASSNLGGNEQFF
TRBV4-1,TRBJ2-3,17,CASSQEGVGSAGDTQYF
TRBV30,TRBJ1-3,11,CAFRIGPTIYF
TRBV20-1,TRBJ2-7,15,CSARDRDRGLYEQYF
TRBV12-5,TRBJ1-2,13,CASGGGQIYGYTF
TRBV30,TRBJ1-1,13,CAWSMGRNTEAFF
TRBV4-1,TRBJ1-3,16,CASSQPRRTEDNTIYF
TRBV3-1,TRBJ1-1,14,CASSPRGGKTEAFF
TRBV19,TRBJ1-2,14,CAVRQGDSNYGYTF
TRBV4-1,TRBJ2-5,17,CASSQDLNRGGQETQYF
TRBV7-7,TRBJ2-5,15,CASSYGLAGEETQYF
TRBV4-1,TRBJ1-6,15,CASSQGDRYNSPLHF
TRBV18,TRBJ2-7,14,CASSPLKTDYEQYF
TRBV19,TRBJ1-5,15,CASSIDAGRNQPQHF
TRBV9,TRBJ2-5,16,CASSVTPGGIQETQYF
TRBV7-8,TRBJ2-2,15,CASSPLAGNTGELFF